The 5 T cell receptor beta chains presented below share a single source sample, sequenced in a study of cytomegalovirus exposure and HLA in healthy donors listed by TCRdb under 2017. The library was produced with the immunoSEQ multiplex PCR assay. For the multiplex PCR, a mixture combining 60 forward primers for TCR Vbeta segments and 13 reverse primers for TCR Jbeta segments was used. TCRdb took over this immuneACCESS table, retaining in-frame rearrangements with V and J assigned. Such tables are incomplete; in checked studies, under half of the missing clones stem from an unresolved V gene, and the remainder is unexplained. This sample's table lists about 58,000 clones. The leading ten clones occupy roughly 2% of the sample. The sequenced sample was PBMCs. These receptors originate from a woman aged 18-29 years in good health and CMV-seronegative.

This sequence joins TRBV7-2 and TRBJ2-2; 7 positions agree with TRBD2. V shed 8 bases and J 0 bases; nucleotides not matched to a gene: 6. CDR1 is SGHTA and CDR2 is FQGNSA in the germline V gene. The CDR3 is 15 amino acids. For the CDR3, the DNA is TGTGCCAGCGGCGGGGGAAGGTCGAACACCGGGGAGCTGTTTTTT. Translation gives CASGGGRSNTGELFF.

The V call is TRBV4-1, the J call TRBJ1-2; TRBD1 agrees at 7 bases. The CDR3 length is 12 residues. V lost 4 bases to trimming and J lost 6 bases; unmatched junction nucleotides: 2. Per germline, CDR1 MGHRA and CDR2 YSYEKL. Here the CDR3 DNA reads TGCGCCAGCAGCCTCACAGGGGATGGCTACACCTTC. Translating it yields CASSLTGDGYTF.

The V gene is TRBV6-5, the J gene TRBJ1-2, with TRBD1 matching 7 bases. The CDR3 totals 14 residues. V gave up 7 bases and J gave up 3 bases; unmatched junction bases: 8. Germline V gene data show CDR1 as MNHEY and CDR2 as SVGAGI. The CDR3 loop reads CASNPQGTDYGYTF. CDR3 DNA sequence: TGTGCCAGCAATCCACAGGGGACGGACTATGGCTACACCTTC.

The rearrangement uses TRBV6-5 and TRBJ2-1, with D tentatively TRBD1 (6 bases). Germline CDR1 is MNHEY and CDR2 is SVGAGI. The CDR3 runs 12 residues. The V end lost 0 bases, the J end lost 11 bases, and 8 bases lay between the germline ends. CDR3 in DNA: TGTGCCAGCAGTTACTCCCAGGGGAAGCAGTTCTTC. The encoded protein is CASSYSQGKQFF.

The chain recombines TRBV6-5 with TRBJ1-1; 8 bases match TRBD1. Trimming at V came to 5 bases and at J to 5 bases, leaving 1 base not matched to a gene. This CDR3 has 12 residues. Germline V lookup: CDR1 MNHEY, CDR2 SVGAGI. DNA for the CDR3: TGTGCCAGCAGTCGACAGGGGACTGAAGCTTTCTTT. Amino acid sequence: CASSRQGTEAFF.